The 20 T cell receptor beta chains listed next were all sequenced from one sample in a study of shared clonotypes between healthy human individuals. Libraries were prepared by immunoSEQ multiplex PCR; TCRdb keeps only in-frame clonotypes and omits some of them. Counted here are around 430,000 clones, about 76% occurring once; the ten biggest clones make up 13%. Sequences were obtained from PBMCs. These receptors all stem from a woman in her forties in good health. Some clones in this sample may be carry-over from other donors' samples.

The chain joins TRBV5-1 to TRBJ2-2, with D uncertain. The germline CDR1 and CDR2 sequences are SGHRS and YFSETQ. Trimming took 0 bases from V and 0 from J, leaving 9 bases between them. The CDR3 sequence is 16 residues long. The CDR3 DNA follows: TGCGCCAGCAGCTTGGCCTTTACTCCGAACACCGGGGAGCTGTTTTTT. It codes for CASSLAFTPNTGELFF.

This clone was picked up one time. The V and J genes are TRBV13 and TRBJ2-7; 8 nucleotides match TRBD1. Per the germline V gene, CDR1 is PRHDT and CDR2 is FYEKMQ (reference sequence). Germline trimming cut 5 bases from V and 4 bases from J; bases unmatched to any gene: 10. CDR3 size: 15 residues. CDR3 sequence: CASSPTGTGVYEQYF. DNA for the CDR3: TGTGCCAGCAGCCCCACCGGGACAGGAGTATACGAGCAGTACTTC.

The chain links TRBV30 to TRBJ1-3; no clear D gene. The CDR3 runs 14 residues. Germline V gene sequence: CDR1 GTSNPN, CDR2 SVGIG (reference sequence). Trimming took off 1 base at V and 7 bases at J, with 14 bases between the two ends. This chain's CDR3 is CAWSAAFVGNTIYF. The CDR3 nucleotides are TGTGCCTGGAGTGCGGCCTTTGTTGGGAACACCATATATTTT.

The chain links TRBV29-1 to TRBJ1-2; maybe TRBD1 (6 bases). V lost 4 bases, J lost 4 bases, and 13 bases lay in between. The CDR3 covers 13 residues. In germline, CDR1 is SQVTM, CDR2 ANQGSEA. The chain's CDR3 is CSVAGAFLYGYTF. CDR3 DNA sequence: TGCAGCGTTGCAGGGGCGTTCCTCTATGGCTACACCTTC.

The chain is built from TRBV7-8 and TRBJ2-1; 8 bases agree with TRBD2. The CDR3 totals 16 residues. CDR1 and CDR2 (germline): SGHVS, FQNEAQ. Unmatched junction bases numbered 9, after V lost 4 bases and J lost 4 bases. The DNA of the CDR3 is TGTGCCAGCAGCTCCCGCCGGTTAGCGGGGTACAATGAGCAGTTCTTC. This sequence encodes CASSSRRLAGYNEQFF.

Remarks on this clone: Other DNA sequences in the same sample also yield this CDR3. The V and J genes are TRBV11-2 and TRBJ2-5; no clear D. From germline, CDR1 is SGHAT and CDR2 FQNNGV. This CDR3 is built from 13 residues. V was shortened by 0 bases and J by 4 bases, with 6 bases between the two germline ends. CDR3 DNA: TGTGCCAGCAGCTTAGAAAGATCAGAGACCCAGTACTTC. It encodes CASSLERSETQYF.

V usage is TRBV7-2 and J usage is TRBJ1-4; D is undetermined. Germline V gives CDR1 SGHTA, CDR2 FQGNSA. The CDR3 runs to 14 residues. V shed 2 bases and J shed 8 bases, with 12 bases lying between them. CDR3 sequence reads: CASSLTFRGEKLFF. CDR3 bases: TGTGCCAGCAGCTTAACTTTTCGGGGAGAAAAACTGTTTTTT.

V usage is TRBV5-1 and J usage is TRBJ2-3, with D hard to call. The CDR3 has 15 residues. CDR1 is SGHRS and CDR2 is YFSETQ in the germline V gene. Trimming took off 2 bases at V and 2 bases at J, with 12 bases between the two ends. CDR3 loop: CASSFIRSSTDTQYF. CDR3 nucleotide sequence: TGCGCCAGCAGCTTCATCCGCAGCTCCACAGATACGCAGTATTTT. The full variable domain, with the rest looked up from reference TRBV5-1 and TRBJ2-3, is KAGVTQTPRYLIKTRGQQVTLSCSPISGHRSVSWYQQTPGQGLQFLFEYFSETQRNKGNFPGRFSGRQFSNSRSEMNVSTLELGDSALYLCASSFIRSSTDTQYFGPGTRLTVL.

This clone has only a few counts. The V and J genes are TRBV7-2 and TRBJ2-7, with 7 bases aligning to TRBD2. The CDR3 sequence is 13 residues long. Germline CDR1 reads SGHTA; CDR2 reads FQGNSA. Trimming at V came to 4 bases and at J to 7 bases, leaving 7 bases not matched to a gene. The CDR3: CASSSGLTGEQYF. CDR3 in DNA: TGTGCCAGCAGCTCGGGACTAACGGGGGAGCAGTACTTC.

This clone was detected once. This chain connects TRBV6-6 to TRBJ1-2, with D possibly matching TRBD1 (6 bases). Trimming pared 0 bases from V and 7 bases from J, leaving 9 bases between. The CDR3 covers 13 residues. Germline V gene sequence: CDR1 MNHNY, CDR2 SVGAGI (reference sequence). In DNA form, the CDR3 reads TGTGCCAGCAGTTACTCAGGGGACACTGGCTACACCTTC. The encoded protein is CASSYSGDTGYTF.

V gene TRBV13 combines with J gene TRBJ2-4, with 7 bases identical to TRBD1. CDR1 is PRHDT and CDR2 is FYEKMQ in the germline V gene (reference sequence). The CDR3 covers 15 residues. Trimming removed 0 bases from V and 3 bases from J; junction bases left unmatched: 2. CDR3 in DNA: TGTGCCAGCAGCTTAGGAAGGACAGGCAAAAACATTCAGTACTTC. Translating gives CASSLGRTGKNIQYF.

Worth noting for this clone: The same CDR3 also results from other DNA sequences found in this sample. The genes are TRBV20-1 and TRBJ2-1; D unclear. The germline V gene has CDR1 DFQATT and CDR2 SNEGSKA (reference sequence). V was trimmed by 5 bases and J by 4 bases, leaving 6 bases between them. This CDR3 spans 11 amino acids. The DNA of the CDR3 is TGCAGTGCTTCCTCTTACAATGAGCAGTTCTTC. It codes for CSASSYNEQFF.

V gene TRBV11-2 combines with J gene TRBJ1-6; 7 bases are a match to TRBD1. The CDR3 spans 14 residues. The junction had 3 bases not matched to a gene; V was cut back by 1 base and J by 9 bases. Germline V gives CDR1 SGHAT, CDR2 FQNNGV. The CDR3 spells CASSLAGGSSPLHF. CDR3 bases: TGTGCCAGCAGCTTAGCAGGGGGAAGTTCACCCCTCCACTTT.

The rearrangement joins TRBV7-8 to TRBJ2-5; possible D gene TRBD1, 5 bases. The ends were cut back, 3 bases at V and 4 bases at J, with 12 bases in the middle. This CDR3 has 14 amino acids. Germline V gene lookup returns CDR1 SGHVS and CDR2 FQNEAQ. The DNA for the CDR3 is TGTGCCAGCAGCTTTCAGGGCCCCAGAGAGACCCAGTACTTC. This gives the protein CASSFQGPRETQYF.

The rearrangement joins TRBV21-1 to TRBJ2-5; the table calls TRBD2, which could not be checked here. TRBV21-1 is listed as a pseudogene. This CDR3 comprises 20 residues. The CDR3 loop is CASNLISALRPSGAQETQYF. The DNA of the CDR3 is TGTGCCAGCAACCTCATTTCCGCCCTGCGGCCTAGCGGAGCTCAAGAGACCCAGTACTTC.

V gene TRBV5-1 combines with J gene TRBJ2-7; TRBD2 matches at 9 bases. J lost 0 bases, V lost 3 bases, and 7 bases had no gene match. CDR3 length equals 16 residues. Germline V lookup: CDR1 SGHRS, CDR2 YFSETQ. CDR3 in amino acids: CASSSGLASSSYEQYF. As DNA, the CDR3 is TGCGCCAGCAGCTCCGGACTAGCGTCGAGCTCCTACGAGCAGTACTTC.

This chain joins TRBV19 and TRBJ2-2; tentatively, D is TRBD1 (6 bases). This CDR3 has 15 amino acids. V was cut by 3 bases and J by 5 bases, with 13 bases left in between. Germline CDR1 reads LNHDA; CDR2 reads SQIVND (reference sequence). The CDR3 DNA reads TGTGCCAGTAGTATTATGGGGGCGGCTACCGGGGAGCTGTTTTTT. Its protein product is CASSIMGAATGELFF. Supplemented by reference TRBV19 and TRBJ2-2, the full variable domain reads DGGITQSPKYLFRKEGQNVTLSCEQNLNHDAMYWYRQDPGQGLRLIYYSQIVNDFQKGDIAEGYSVSREKKESFPLTVTSAQKNPTAFYLCASSIMGAATGELFFGEGSRLTVL.

The rearrangement joins TRBV28 to TRBJ1-5; D uncertain. Per germline, CDR1 MDHEN and CDR2 SYDVKM. V lost 6 bases, J lost 6 bases, and 18 bases lay in between. This CDR3 is built from 15 residues. CDR3 nucleotides: TGTGCCAGCAGGTCCCCAGCGTCAGGTGGTCAGCCCCAGCATTTT. Its translation is CASRSPASGGQPQHF.

The rearrangement uses TRBV19 and TRBJ2-2, with D possibly being TRBD2 (5 bases). The CDR3 is 15 amino acids. V lost 2 bases and J 3 bases, leaving 10 bases between the germline ends. The germline V gene encodes CDR1 LNHDA and CDR2 SQIVND (reference sequence). The CDR3 DNA is TGTGCCAGTAGTATAAGTGGGAGACACACCGGGGAGCTGTTTTTT. Encoded protein: CASSISGRHTGELFF.

This rearrangement joins TRBV28 to TRBJ2-1; possibly TRBD2 for D (6 bases). CDR1 MDHEN and CDR2 SYDVKM come from the germline V gene. This CDR3 spans 14 amino acids. Trimming removed 5 bases at V and 15 bases at J, with 23 bases between. CDR3 bases: TGTGCCAGCAGTCCTCCCGGGGAACTAGCCCTGTTGTTCTTC. It encodes CASSPPGELALLFF.